The 17 T cell receptor beta chains in this list originate from one sample, sequenced in a study of spatial heterogeneity in lung cancer. Documented time point: blood at routine non-recurrence follow-up after resection. Whole RNA came from tumor, nontumor lung or frozen PBMC and was sequenced without being sorted. Each CDR3 protein gets one entry after TCRdb re-called the 5' RACE reads with MiXCR. The sample carries roughly 120,000 distinct CDR3 sequences, more than 9% recorded once. Sequencing used PBMCs, obtained at follow-up. The receptor set was obtained from a male donor with early-stage non-small cell lung cancer.

This clonotype has at least ten counts. The chain uses TRBV29-1 and TRBJ2-3, with no clear D. CDR1 SQVTM and CDR2 ANQGSEA come from the germline V gene. The ends were cut back, 0 bases at V and 6 bases at J, with 16 bases in the middle. The CDR3 consists of 15 residues. CDR3 in amino acids: CSVEDPPPPLDTQYF. The CDR3 region has the DNA TGCAGCGTTGAAGATCCCCCTCCGCCGTTGGATACGCAGTATTTT.

The chain joins TRBV12-3 or TRBV12-4 to TRBJ2-1; D not resolved. This CDR3 is built from 11 residues. Trimming cost V 6 bases and J 6 bases, with 6 bases left between them. Here the CDR3 reads CASRVINEQFF. CDR3 bases: TGTGCCAGCAGAGTCATCAATGAGCAGTTCTTC.

This clonotype was recorded at least ten times. The chain uses TRBV9 and TRBJ2-3; no firm D call. V lost 1 base to trimming and J lost 5 bases, with 8 bases between them. The CDR3 is 13 residues long. The V gene's germline CDR1 is SGDLS and CDR2 YYNGEE. DNA of the CDR3: TGTGCCAGCAGCGTATCGGCTCAAGATACGCAGTATTTT. This encodes CASSVSAQDTQYF.

This clonotype has just a few counts. The chain employs TRBV7-2 and TRBJ1-2, with D uncertain. Germline V gives CDR1 SGHTA, CDR2 FQGNSA. V was pared by 5 bases and J by 4 bases, with 20 bases between. The CDR3 extends over 16 amino acids. CDR3 in DNA: TGTGCCAGCAGCCCCGGACTAAATCAGCTAGGCTATGGCTACACCTTC. Amino acid sequence: CASSPGLNQLGYGYTF.

This clonotype was recorded many times. The chain carries TRBV6-2 or TRBV6-3 and TRBJ1-2; tentative D call: TRBD1 (5 bases). Germline lookup yields CDR1 MNHEY and CDR2 SVGEGT. The length of the CDR3 is 15 residues. V dropped 6 bases and J dropped 4 bases, with 18 bases sitting between them. The CDR3, as DNA: TGTGCCAGCAGCCCATCTGGGACGCCTATCTATGGCTACACCTTC. Translating gives CASSPSGTPIYGYTF.

In its sample, this clonotype was seen a few times. V usage is TRBV7-9 and J usage is TRBJ2-1; 7 positions match TRBD1. Trimming removed 0 bases from V and 4 bases from J; junction bases left unmatched: 3. The V gene's germline CDR1 is SEHNR and CDR2 FQNEAQ (reference sequence). The CDR3 spans 15 residues. This chain's CDR3 is CASSLAQGEYNEQFF. Here the CDR3 DNA reads TGTGCCAGCAGCTTAGCGCAGGGGGAATACAATGAGCAGTTCTTC.

This clonotype was detected only a few times. The chain has TRBV7-2 and TRBJ1-1; 8 bases fit TRBD1. Germline-derived CDR1 and CDR2 are SGHTA and FQGNSA. The ends lost 2 bases at V and 5 bases at J; junction bases unmatched: 10. This CDR3 spans 16 amino acids. The CDR3 loop reads CASSLHQQGAGTEAFF. Written as DNA, the CDR3 is TGTGCCAGCAGCTTACATCAGCAGGGGGCGGGAACTGAAGCTTTCTTT.

The chain combines TRBV6-5 with TRBJ1-1; D perhaps matches TRBD1 (6 bases). The length of the CDR3 is 16 residues. Per the germline V gene, CDR1 is MNHEY and CDR2 is SVGAGI. Trimming removed 5 bases at V and 5 bases at J, with 21 bases between. The CDR3 coding sequence is TGTGCCAGCAGTAGGGGCGGGACAATTAAGGGGACTGAAGCTTTCTTT. As protein: CASSRGGTIKGTEAFF.

This clonotype was observed a handful of times. The chain carries TRBV7-8 and TRBJ2-7; D might be TRBD1 (5 bases). Germline assignment: CDR1 SGHVS and CDR2 FQNEAQ. The CDR3 loop spans 12 amino acids. V was clipped by 5 bases and J by 4 bases, with 9 bases between them. Here the CDR3 DNA reads TGTGCCAGCAGCGTTAAGGGGTACGAGCAGTACTTC. As protein: CASSVKGYEQYF.

There are many counts of this clonotype. The gene calls are TRBV29-1 and TRBJ1-5; no clear D. The CDR3 sequence is 14 residues long. Deletions cut 4 bases from V and 0 bases from J, with 10 bases between. The germline V gene has CDR1 SQVTM and CDR2 ANQGSEA. The CDR3 bases are TGCAGCGTTGGAAGTGGTTATAGCAATCAGCCCCAGCATTTT. Its translation: CSVGSGYSNQPQHF.

The chain couples TRBV6-5 to TRBJ1-1; no clear D gene. The V gene's germline CDR1 is MNHEY and CDR2 SVGAGI. V dropped 5 bases and J dropped 12 bases, with 19 bases sitting between them. The CDR3 has 13 residues. The CDR3 DNA reads TGTGCCAGCAGTCTAGGTCCTCTCGAGATTACTTTCTTT. Residues: CASSLGPLEITFF.

This clonotype was detected a few times. The chain recombines TRBV7-3 with TRBJ1-1; no clear D. Germline lookup yields CDR1 SGHTA and CDR2 FQGTGA. The CDR3 contains 13 residues. V shed 2 bases and J shed 7 bases, with 11 bases lying between them. CDR3 sequence: CASSLGRPNEAFF. The CDR3 DNA is TGTGCCAGCAGCTTAGGGAGACCGAATGAAGCTTTCTTT.

This clonotype has more than one count but fewer than ten. An end of the junction differs from the germline gene, which may be a read error. The chain employs TRBV6-5 and TRBJ1-1, with no clear D. This CDR3 is 13 amino acids long. Per germline, CDR1 MNHEY and CDR2 SVGAGI. CDR3 nucleotide sequence: TGTGCCAGCAGTCACTCCCTAAAATATGAAGCTTTCTTT. This translates into CASSHSLKYEAFF.

This rearrangement joins TRBV4-1 to TRBJ1-1, with TRBD1 matching 9 bases. CDR1 and CDR2 (germline): MGHRA, YSYEKL. This CDR3 contains 16 residues. Trimming cost V 3 bases and J 4 bases; bases outside gene matches: 9. The CDR3 DNA follows: TGCGCCAGCAGCCACAAGTCGGGACAGGGTGGCACTGAAGCTTTCTTT. This translates into CASSHKSGQGGTEAFF.

This clonotype occurred a few times. J is TRBJ2-2 and V is TRBV7-8; 7 nucleotides line up with TRBD2. CDR1 is SGHVS and CDR2 is FQNEAQ in the germline V gene. The CDR3 consists of 16 residues. J was trimmed by 5 bases and V by 4 bases; bases with no gene match: 10. Here the CDR3 reads CASSSRLAGLTGELFF. The CDR3 bases are TGTGCCAGCAGCTCGCGACTAGCCGGGTTAACCGGGGAGCTGTTTTTT.

The table lists this clonotype with many counts. The chain is built from TRBV2 and TRBJ2-5; D is possibly TRBD1 (6 bases). The germline V gene encodes CDR1 SNHLY and CDR2 FYNNEI. The V and J ends lost 2 bases and 2 bases respectively, with 6 bases between them. This CDR3 region has 13 residues. CDR3 coding DNA: TGTGCCAGCAGTGAACAGGGGCAAGAGACCCAGTACTTC. Translating it yields CASSEQGQETQYF.

This clonotype has more than one count but fewer than ten. The chain links TRBV29-1 to TRBJ1-1; D unclear. Germline lookup yields CDR1 SQVTM and CDR2 ANQGSEA. The CDR3 is 12 amino acids. Trimming left V 1 base short and J 10 bases short, with 13 bases between. DNA for the CDR3: TGCAGCGTTGAAGTTGAGGTTATGCGAGCTTTCTTT. It specifies CSVEVEVMRAFF.